This TCR beta chain was recorded in a study of CD8 T cells in ankylosing spondylitis. Whole-study results and caveats: A motif of 8 or 9 highly homologous TCR beta variants was seen as apparently characteristic of ankylosing spondylitis blood.

Researchers built TCR beta libraries using quantitative 5'-RACE with molecular barcodes. Each CDR3 protein gets one entry after TCRdb re-called the 5' RACE reads with MiXCR. The data show approximately 520,000 distinct CDR3 sequences, over 4% seen once. This clonotype was seen many times. Its antigen is as yet unknown. With 5 bases clipped from V and 4 bases from J, the junction kept 9 bases outside the gene matches. The CDR3 contains 16 residues. The clonotype comes from a male donor with ankylosing spondylitis. Source material: blood, either unsorted or a sorted T cell fraction (not recorded which). The V and J genes are TRBV12-3 or TRBV12-4 and TRBJ2-1; 9 bases match TRBD2. For the CDR3, the DNA is TGTGCCAGCAGTCCCTACGCGGGGGGGCTTTACAATGAGCAGTTCTTC. Translating it yields CASSPYAGGLYNEQFF.